The entry below gives a single T cell receptor (beta chain) sequence along with its context. Its specificity is not known. This entry comes from a study of T cells in localized non-small cell lung cancer. Sequenced by immunoSEQ multiplex PCR; TCRdb stores in-frame clones only, minus some. The sample contains some 25,000 clones, around 90% of which appear only once. Findings and caveats of the study: Uninvolved nearby lung showed the greatest T cell clonality, exceeding that found in tumor.

The material sequenced was peripheral blood, taken before any cancer treatment. This receptor was identified in a woman between 35 and 75 years old with stage I lung adenocarcinoma.

In nucleotides, the CDR3 is TGTGCCAGCAATGGCAGGGAGGATCAGCCCCAGCATTTT. Translation gives CASNGREDQPQHF. The V gene is TRBV2, the J gene TRBJ1-5; D possibly corresponds to TRBD1 (5 bases). Germline loops: CDR1 SNHLY, CDR2 FYNNEI. This CDR3 is 13 amino acids long. V was cut by 7 bases and J by 5 bases, with 12 bases left in between.